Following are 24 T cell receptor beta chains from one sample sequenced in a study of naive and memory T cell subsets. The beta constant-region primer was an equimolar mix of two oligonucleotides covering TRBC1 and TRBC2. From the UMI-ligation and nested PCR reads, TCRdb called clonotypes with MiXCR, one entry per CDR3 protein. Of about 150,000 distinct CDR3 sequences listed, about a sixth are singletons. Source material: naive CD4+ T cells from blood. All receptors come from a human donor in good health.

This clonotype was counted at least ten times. The CDR3 is CASGEQNTEAFF. CDR3 coding DNA: TGCGCCAGCGGGGAGCAGAACACTGAAGCTTTCTTT. The V and J genes are TRBV5-1 and TRBJ1-1; D is undetermined. CDR1 SGHRS and CDR2 YFSETQ come from the germline V gene. V was cut by 7 bases and J by 1 base, with 8 bases left in between. This CDR3 is 12 amino acids long.

CDR3 nucleotide sequence: TGTGCCAGCAGCCGCGGGACAGACCGGAGCTCCTACGAGCAGTACTTC. Protein: CASSRGTDRSSYEQYF. The chain recombines TRBV6-2 or TRBV6-3 with TRBJ2-7; maybe TRBD1 (7 bases). In germline, CDR1 is MNHEY, CDR2 SVGEGT. CDR3 size: 16 residues. Trimming shortened V by 6 bases and J by 0 bases, and 18 bases separated the two germline ends.

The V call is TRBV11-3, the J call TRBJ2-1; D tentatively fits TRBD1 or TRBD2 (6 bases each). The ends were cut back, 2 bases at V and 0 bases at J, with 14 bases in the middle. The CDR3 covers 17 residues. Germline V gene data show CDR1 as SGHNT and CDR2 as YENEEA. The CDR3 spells CASSLSGAISSYNEQFF. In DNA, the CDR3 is TGTGCCAGCAGCTTATCGGGGGCTATTAGCTCCTACAATGAGCAGTTCTTC.

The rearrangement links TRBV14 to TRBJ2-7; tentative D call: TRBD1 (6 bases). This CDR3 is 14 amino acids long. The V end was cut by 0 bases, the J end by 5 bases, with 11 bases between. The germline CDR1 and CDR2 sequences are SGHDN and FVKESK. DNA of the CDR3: TGTGCCAGCAGCCAAGATAACAGGGCGGACGAGCAGTACTTC. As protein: CASSQDNRADEQYF.

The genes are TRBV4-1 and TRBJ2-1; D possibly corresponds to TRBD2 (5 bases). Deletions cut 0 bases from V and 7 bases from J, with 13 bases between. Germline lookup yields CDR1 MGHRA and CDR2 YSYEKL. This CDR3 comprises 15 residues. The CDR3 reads CASSQESGSRNEQFF. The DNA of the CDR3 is TGCGCCAGCAGCCAAGAGTCGGGGAGTAGAAATGAGCAGTTCTTC.

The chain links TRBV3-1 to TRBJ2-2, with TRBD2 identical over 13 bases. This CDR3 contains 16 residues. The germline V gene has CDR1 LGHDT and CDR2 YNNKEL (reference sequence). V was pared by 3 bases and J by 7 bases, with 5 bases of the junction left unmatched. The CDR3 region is CASSHGLAGEGGELFF. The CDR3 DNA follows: TGTGCCAGCAGCCATGGACTAGCGGGAGAAGGCGGGGAGCTGTTTTTT.

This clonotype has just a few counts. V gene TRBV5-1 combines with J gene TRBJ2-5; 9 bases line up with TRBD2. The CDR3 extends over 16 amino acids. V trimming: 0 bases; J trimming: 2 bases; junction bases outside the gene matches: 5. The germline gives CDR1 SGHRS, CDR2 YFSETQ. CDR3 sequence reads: CASSLGPSGVQETQYF. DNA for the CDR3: TGCGCCAGCAGCTTGGGACCTAGCGGGGTGCAAGAGACCCAGTACTTC.

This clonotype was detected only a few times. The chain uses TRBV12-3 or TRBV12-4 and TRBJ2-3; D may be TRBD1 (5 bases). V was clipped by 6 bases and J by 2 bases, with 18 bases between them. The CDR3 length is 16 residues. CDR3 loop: CASSSHRTHITDTQYF. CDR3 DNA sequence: TGTGCCAGCAGCTCTCACCGGACACATATCACAGATACGCAGTATTTT.

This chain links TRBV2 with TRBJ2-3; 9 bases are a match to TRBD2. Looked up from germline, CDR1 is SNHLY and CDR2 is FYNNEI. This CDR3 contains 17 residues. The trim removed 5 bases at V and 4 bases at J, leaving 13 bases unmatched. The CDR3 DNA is TGTGCCAGCAGTTCCGGGGTAGCGGGAGTATCGGCAGATACGCAGTATTTT. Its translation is CASSSGVAGVSADTQYF.

The CDR3 coding sequence is TGCAGTAGCCGACAGGGGACCTCTTCTGGCACTGAAGCTTTCTTT. Translated, it gives CSSRQGTSSGTEAFF. J is TRBJ1-1 and V is TRBV20-1; TRBD1 aligns across 8 bases. CDR3 length equals 15 residues. From germline, CDR1 is DFQATT and CDR2 SNEGSKA (reference sequence). Germline trimming cut 8 bases from V and 4 bases from J; bases unmatched to any gene: 15.

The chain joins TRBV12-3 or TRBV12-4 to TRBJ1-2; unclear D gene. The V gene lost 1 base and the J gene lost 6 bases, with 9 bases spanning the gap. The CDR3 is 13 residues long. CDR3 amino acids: CASSLEPSNGYTF. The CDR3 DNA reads TGTGCCAGCAGTTTAGAGCCAAGCAATGGCTACACCTTC.

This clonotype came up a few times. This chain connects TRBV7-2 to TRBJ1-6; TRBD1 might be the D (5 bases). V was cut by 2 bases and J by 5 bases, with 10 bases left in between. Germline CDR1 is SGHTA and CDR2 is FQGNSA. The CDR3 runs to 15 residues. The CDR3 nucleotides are TGTGCCAGCAGCTTACAGGGTCCGGATAATTCACCCCTCCACTTT. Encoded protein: CASSLQGPDNSPLHF.

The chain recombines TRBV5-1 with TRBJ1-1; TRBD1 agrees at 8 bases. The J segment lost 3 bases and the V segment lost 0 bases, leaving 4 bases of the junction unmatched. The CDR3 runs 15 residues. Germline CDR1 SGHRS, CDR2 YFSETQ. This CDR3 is CASSLVVTGDTEAFF. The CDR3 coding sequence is TGCGCCAGCAGCTTGGTAGTGACAGGGGACACTGAAGCTTTCTTT.

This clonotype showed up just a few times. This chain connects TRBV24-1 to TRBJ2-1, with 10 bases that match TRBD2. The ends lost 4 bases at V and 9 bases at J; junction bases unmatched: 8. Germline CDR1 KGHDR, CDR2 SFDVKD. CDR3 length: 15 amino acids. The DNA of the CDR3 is TGTGCCACCAGTGACAGGCTAGCGGGAGTGAGTGAGCAGTTCTTC. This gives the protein CATSDRLAGVSEQFF.

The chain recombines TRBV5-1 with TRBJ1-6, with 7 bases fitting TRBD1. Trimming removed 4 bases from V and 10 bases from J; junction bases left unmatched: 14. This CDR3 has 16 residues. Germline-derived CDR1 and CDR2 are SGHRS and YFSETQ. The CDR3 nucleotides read TGCGCCAGCAGCCCTGAGCCGGGACAGAGTTACTCACCCCTCCACTTT. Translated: CASSPEPGQSYSPLHF.

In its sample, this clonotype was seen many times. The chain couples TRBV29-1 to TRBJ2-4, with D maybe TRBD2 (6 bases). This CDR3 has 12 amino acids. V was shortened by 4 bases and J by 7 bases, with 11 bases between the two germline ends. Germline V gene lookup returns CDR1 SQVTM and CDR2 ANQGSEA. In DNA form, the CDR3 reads TGCAGCGTTGTATCCCGGGGGAACATTCAGTACTTC. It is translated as CSVVSRGNIQYF.

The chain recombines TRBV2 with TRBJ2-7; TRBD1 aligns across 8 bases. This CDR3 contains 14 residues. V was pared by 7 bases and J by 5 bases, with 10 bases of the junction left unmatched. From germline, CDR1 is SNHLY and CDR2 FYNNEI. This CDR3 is CASTIQGAAHEQYF. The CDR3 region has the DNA TGTGCCAGCACTATCCAGGGGGCGGCCCACGAGCAGTACTTC.

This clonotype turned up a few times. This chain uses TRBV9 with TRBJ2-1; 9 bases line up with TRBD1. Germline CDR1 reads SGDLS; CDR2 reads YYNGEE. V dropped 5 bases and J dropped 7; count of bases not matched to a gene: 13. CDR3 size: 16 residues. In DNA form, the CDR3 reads TGTGCCAGCAGGGCCCCGGGACAGGGAAAGCAGAATGAGCAGTTCTTC. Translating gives CASRAPGQGKQNEQFF.

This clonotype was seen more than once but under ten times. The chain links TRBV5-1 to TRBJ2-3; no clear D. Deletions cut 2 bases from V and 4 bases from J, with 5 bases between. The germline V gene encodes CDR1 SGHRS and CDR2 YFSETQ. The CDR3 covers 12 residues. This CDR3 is CASSFEPDTQYF. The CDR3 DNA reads TGCGCCAGCAGCTTCGAGCCAGATACGCAGTATTTT.

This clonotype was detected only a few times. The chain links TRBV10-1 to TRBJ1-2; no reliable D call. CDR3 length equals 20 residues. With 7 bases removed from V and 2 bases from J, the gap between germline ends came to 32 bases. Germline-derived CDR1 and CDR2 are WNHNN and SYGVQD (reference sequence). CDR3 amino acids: CASIDEGRVPSSSVNYGYTF. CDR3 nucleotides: TGCGCCAGCATCGACGAGGGCCGGGTCCCATCGTCGAGCGTAAACTATGGCTACACCTTC.

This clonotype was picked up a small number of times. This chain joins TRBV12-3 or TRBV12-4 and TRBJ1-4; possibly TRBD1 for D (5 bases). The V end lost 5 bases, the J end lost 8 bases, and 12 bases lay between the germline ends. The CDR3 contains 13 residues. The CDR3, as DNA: TGTGCCAGCAGTCAACTGACAGCAGAAAAACTGTTTTTT. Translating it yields CASSQLTAEKLFF.

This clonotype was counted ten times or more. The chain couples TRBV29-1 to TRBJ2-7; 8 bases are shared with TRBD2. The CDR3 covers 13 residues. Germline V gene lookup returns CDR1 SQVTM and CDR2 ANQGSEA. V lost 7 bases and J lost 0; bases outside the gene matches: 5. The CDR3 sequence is CSANGRGSYEQYF. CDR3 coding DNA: TGCAGCGCCAACGGGAGGGGCTCCTACGAGCAGTACTTC.

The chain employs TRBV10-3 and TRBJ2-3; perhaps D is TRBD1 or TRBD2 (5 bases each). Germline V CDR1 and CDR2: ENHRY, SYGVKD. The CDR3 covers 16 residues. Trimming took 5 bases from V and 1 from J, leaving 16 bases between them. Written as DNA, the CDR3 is TGTGCCATCAGTCTAGGGACCACCCCTGGCACAGATACGCAGTATTTT. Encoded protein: CAISLGTTPGTDTQYF.

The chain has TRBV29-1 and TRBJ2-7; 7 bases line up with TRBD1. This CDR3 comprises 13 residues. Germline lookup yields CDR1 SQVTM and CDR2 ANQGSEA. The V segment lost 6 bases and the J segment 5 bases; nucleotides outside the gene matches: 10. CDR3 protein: CSVGLTGTDEQYF. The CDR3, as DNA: TGCAGCGTGGGTTTGACAGGGACGGACGAGCAGTACTTC.